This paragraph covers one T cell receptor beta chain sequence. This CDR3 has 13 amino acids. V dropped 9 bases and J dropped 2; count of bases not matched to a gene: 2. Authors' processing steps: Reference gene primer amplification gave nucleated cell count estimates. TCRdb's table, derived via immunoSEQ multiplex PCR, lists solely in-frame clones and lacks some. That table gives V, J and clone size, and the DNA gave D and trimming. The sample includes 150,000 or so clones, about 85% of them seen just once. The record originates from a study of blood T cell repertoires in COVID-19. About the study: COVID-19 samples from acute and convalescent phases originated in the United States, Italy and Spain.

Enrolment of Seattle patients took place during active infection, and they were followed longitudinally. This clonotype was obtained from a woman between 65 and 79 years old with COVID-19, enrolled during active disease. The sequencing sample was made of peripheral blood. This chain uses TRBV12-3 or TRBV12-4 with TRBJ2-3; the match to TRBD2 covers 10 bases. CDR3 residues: CASSGGPTDTQYF. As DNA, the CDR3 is TGTGCCAGTAGCGGGGGGCCCACAGATACGCAGTATTTT.